This TCR beta chain was obtained from a study of T cells after yellow fever vaccination (dated by TCRdb to about 2019). Study-level background: Libraries from fractions with low cell numbers were prepared with the SMART-Seq v4 Ultra Low Input RNA kit. Bulk TCR alpha and beta repertoires were sequenced longitudinally to track T-cell clones before and after primary and booster YFV17D yellow fever vaccination. Two healthy male donors made up the cohort, one aged 18 to 29 years and the other aged 30 to 40 years. Blood samples were taken at several timepoints before and after primary and secondary immunization, and bulk PBMC replicates and cell subsets were isolated.

Study-level results and caveats: FACS-sorted repertoires could contain abundant contaminating clonotypes from the bulk population, so computational filtering was required. After the booster, most clones that had expanded after primary vaccination were detected again (roughly 95% of CD4 and 88% of CD8), suggesting broad maintenance of memory. Because the study included only a couple of donors, the extent to which the findings can be generalized is limited. A small share of clonotypes was detected in both CD4 and CD8 compartments, with the overlap likely arising from convergent recombination. The secondary T-cell response was weaker than the primary response but faster, peaking on day 5 instead of day 15.

TCR cDNA was synthesized by 5'RACE template switching, which introduced a universal primer site and unique molecular identifiers. Priming for cDNA synthesis came from both the TCR alpha and TCR beta constant segments. Library amplification used two PCR steps, and the second PCR step added sample barcodes and sequencing adapters. Sequencing of libraries was performed on Illumina HiSeq 2500 (2x100 bp) or NovaSeq (2x150 bp). The authors' pipeline ran thus. MIGEC handled demultiplexing of reads and collapsing into UMI consensus sequences, while MiXCR performed V(D)J alignment. Vaccine-responding clonotypes were identified with edgeR using replicate PBMC samples, with FDR below 0.01 and a log2 fold change above 5 up to day 15 being required. Bulk clonotypes were assigned CD4 or CD8 identity according to which sequenced CD4 or CD8 repertoire held them at higher abundance. Using fastp trimming at Q25 and MiXCR clonotype assembly, TCRdb reanalyzed the public sequencing data and kept in-frame beta chains. Each entry is one CDR3 protein sequence, shown with its most common DNA and genes. Clone size and V and J calls follow TCRdb, not the original study. This sample gives approximately 150,000 distinct CDR3 sequences in total; 6.5% to 8.5% of them show up just once. In total, the top ten clones hold about 0.73% of the sample.

Read against the paper, the sample's treatment or condition label means: live attenuated yellow fever vaccine strain. PBMCs were isolated from peripheral blood using a standard Ficoll-Paque protocol. Dynabeads CD4 and CD8 positive selection kits were used to isolate the CD4 and CD8 T-cell fractions. RNA was extracted with TriZol from bulk PBMCs, CD4 and CD8 fractions, and dextramer-positive and dextramer-negative fractions. This clonotype was counted at least ten times. Its antigen specificity is not known. It has no much larger one-base neighbor in the sample; base qualities were not kept. This receptor was taken from a man under 40 who received the YFV17D yellow fever vaccine. Source: CD4+ T cells sorted from PBMCs, taken 5 days after the yellow fever booster vaccination.

CDR3 reads: CASMVAPSTGELFF. The base sequence is TGCGCCAGCATGGTAGCCCCGAGCACCGGGGAGCTGTTTTTT. The chain is made from TRBV5-1 and TRBJ2-2, with no confidently assigned D gene. CDR3 length: 14 amino acids, cysteine to phenylalanine. Here the CDR3 DNA is all that survives: 42 bases in frame from base 1. Per the germline V gene, SGHRS is the CDR1 and YFSETQ is the CDR2. V and J lose 6 bases and 4 bases, and a span of 13 bases separates them.